The entry below gives a single TCR beta chain sequence along with its context. The target antigen is unknown. The CDR3 length is 13 residues. V lost 6 bases and J 4 bases, leaving 15 bases between the germline ends. CDR1 and CDR2 from the germline V gene are DFQATT and SNEGSKA (reference sequence). This specimen comes from a study of blood T cells in healthy people across ages. Study-wide results and limits: Observed TCR beta diversity showed a strong correlation with the percentage of naive T cells as measured by flow cytometry.

Donation came from healthy Caucasian individuals in Russia who were aged roughly 6 to 95. The use of a sample-barcoded 5' primer and a J-beta primer mix characterized a second PCR of about 7 to 12 cycles. TCRdb used MiXCR to reprocess the 5' RACE reads, holding one entry per CDR3 protein. The sample has about 800,000 distinct CDR3 sequences; 20% to 30% are singletons. These data also featured in a second study, about T cells of mothers and their children. From that second work: Reads obtained per mother exceeded 8.5 million TCR beta CDR3 reads, with roughly 3 million obtained per child.

This clonotype originated in a boy aged 5-17 years in good health. This chain joins TRBV20-1 and TRBJ2-5; a weak D match, TRBD2 (6 bases). What was sequenced was blood. The CDR3 loop reads CSAPLAGLETQYF. CDR3 coding DNA: TGCAGTGCCCCCCTTGCGGGATTAGAGACCCAGTACTTC.